The sequence of this T cell receptor beta chain was determined in a study of blood T cell repertoires in COVID-19. Study details: COVID-19 samples from acute and convalescent phases originated in the United States, Italy and Spain. Sample material is recorded as cDNA or gDNA derived from T cells, B-cell-depleted T cells, or PBMCs.

In the authors' workflow: Estimation of nucleated cell counts relied on the amplification of reference gene primers. Using immunoSEQ multiplex PCR, the repertoire was profiled, and TCRdb retains in-frame clones only, with some absent. Clonal size and the V and J genes are those of that table, whereas D and trimming came from the DNA. The data hold approximately 85,000 clones, with around 86% observed a single time. The receptor's source is a man aged 45-65 years with active or convalescent COVID-19. Input material: peripheral blood.

DNA for the CDR3: TGTGCCAGCTCAACTGGACAGGCGGAAGCTTTCTTT. It is translated as CASSTGQAEAFF. The V call is TRBV18, the J call TRBJ1-1, with 7 bases aligning to TRBD1. CDR3 length equals 12 residues. Germline CDR1 and CDR2: KGHSH and LQKENI. V gave up 5 bases and J gave up 8 bases; unmatched junction bases: 5.